A single sample gave rise to the 12 T cell receptor beta chains below, sequenced in a study of CD8 T cells in ankylosing spondylitis. MiXCR was run by TCRdb on the 5' RACE reads, yielding one entry per CDR3 protein. The sample comprises some 140,000 distinct CDR3 sequences, 6% to 8.5% of which are singletons, and 9.5% to 15% rests with the top ten. Sequenced input: blood, either unsorted or a sorted T cell fraction (not recorded which). These receptors all stem from a female donor with ankylosing spondylitis or in good health (not recorded which).

This clonotype was counted at least ten times. V gene TRBV15 combines with J gene TRBJ1-3, with D possibly matching TRBD1 (5 bases). Trimming cost V 0 bases and J 0 bases, with 12 bases left between them. The CDR3 extends over 17 amino acids. Germline CDR1 and CDR2: LNHNV and YYDKDF (reference sequence). CDR3 residues: CATSRDPGSSSGNTIYF. The CDR3 nucleotides are TGTGCCACCAGCAGAGATCCAGGGTCGAGCTCTGGAAACACCATATATTTT. The whole variable domain, remainder taken from reference TRBV15 and TRBJ1-3, is DAMVIQNPRYQVTQFGKPVTLSCSQTLNHNVMYWYQQKSSQAPKLLFHYYDKDFNNEADTPDNFQSRRPNTSFCFLDIRSPGLGDTAMYLCATSRDPGSSSGNTIYFGEGSWLTVV.

Ten or more counts support this clonotype. V usage is TRBV12-3 or TRBV12-4 and J usage is TRBJ1-2; D is unclear. V was pared by 6 bases and J by 4 bases, with 12 bases between. The CDR3 has 13 amino acids. CDR3 coding DNA: TGTGCCAGCAGACCGACAAGCACCTATGGCTACACCTTC. This gives the protein CASRPTSTYGYTF.

This clonotype was found many times. The J gene is TRBJ2-2, the V gene TRBV5-6; weak D call: TRBD1 (6 bases). V was pared by 7 bases and J by 7 bases, with 11 bases between. The CDR3 runs to 12 residues. CDR1 is SGHDT and CDR2 is YYEEEE in the germline V gene. DNA of the CDR3: TGTGCCAGCGGTACAGGGATCGGGGAGCTGTTTTTT. Its protein product is CASGTGIGELFF.

The table lists this clonotype with many counts. The chain has TRBV7-2 and TRBJ2-5; 9 nucleotides line up with TRBD1. J gave up 5 bases and V 5 bases, and 6 bases lay outside the gene matches. CDR3 size: 14 residues. The germline V gene encodes CDR1 SGHTA and CDR2 FQGNSA. The CDR3 DNA is TGTGCCAGCAGCAAACAGGGGGCCGGTGAGACCCAGTACTTC. Translated: CASSKQGAGETQYF.

This clonotype showed up many times. CDR3 coding DNA: TGCAGCGTTGGAGGTCGAGATCAGCCCCAGCATTTT. Its protein is CSVGGRDQPQHF. The chain recombines TRBV29-1 with TRBJ1-5; D gene ambiguous. The germline CDR1 and CDR2 sequences are SQVTM and ANQGSEA. V was clipped by 4 bases and J by 5 bases, with 9 bases between them. This CDR3 is built from 12 residues.

In this sample, this clonotype turned up many times. V usage is TRBV7-8 and J usage is TRBJ2-3, with D possibly being TRBD2 (7 bases). The germline CDR1 and CDR2 sequences are SGHVS and FQNEAQ. This CDR3 has 14 residues. The V gene lost 3 bases and the J gene lost 8 bases, with 15 bases spanning the gap. CDR3 residues: CASSFGGGSVTQYF. DNA for the CDR3: TGTGCCAGCAGCTTTGGGGGGGGCAGCGTTACGCAGTATTTT. Filled out from reference TRBV7-8 and TRBJ2-3, the complete variable domain reads GAGVSQSPRYKVAKRGQDVALRCDPISGHVSLFWYQQALGQGPEFLTYFQNEAQLDKSGLPSDRFFAERPEGSVSTLKIQRTQQEDSAVYLCASSFGGGSVTQYFGPGTRLTVL.

This clonotype was recorded many times. The genes are TRBV2 and TRBJ1-2, with TRBD1 matching over 11 bases. Germline lookup yields CDR1 SNHLY and CDR2 FYNNEI. CDR3 length equals 15 residues. The V and J ends lost 2 bases and 4 bases, in that order; junction bases with no gene match: 3. This CDR3 is CASSEMGQGVYGYTF. CDR3 bases: TGTGCCAGCAGTGAAATGGGACAGGGGGTCTATGGCTACACCTTC.

This clonotype was seen many times. The V gene is TRBV7-2, the J gene TRBJ2-2; the D call may be TRBD1 or TRBD2 (6 bases each). This CDR3 is 15 amino acids long. The V gene's germline CDR1 is SGHTA and CDR2 FQGNSA. Deletions cut 6 bases from V and 5 bases from J, with 16 bases between. The CDR3 loop reads CASRQGGHSTGELFF. In nucleotides, the CDR3 is TGTGCCAGCAGGCAAGGGGGGCATAGTACCGGGGAGCTGTTTTTT.

This clonotype showed up many times. The chain couples TRBV24-1 to TRBJ2-1, with TRBD2 matching over 11 bases. V lost 4 bases to trimming and J lost 8 bases; unmatched junction nucleotides: 15. This CDR3 spans 18 amino acids. Germline CDR1 KGHDR, CDR2 SFDVKD. CDR3 DNA: TGTGCCACCAGTGACCCCTCCCAGGCTAGCGGGGGGCGGGATGAGCAGTTCTTC. Translated, it gives CATSDPSQASGGRDEQFF.

The sample holds many counts of this clonotype. This chain uses TRBV29-1 with TRBJ2-1; TRBD1 aligns across 11 bases. The CDR3 totals 14 residues. From germline, CDR1 is SQVTM and CDR2 ANQGSEA. The J segment lost 3 bases and the V segment lost 7 bases, leaving 5 bases of the junction unmatched. The CDR3 DNA reads as TGCAGCGCCCCGGGACAGGGGGGCTACAATGAGCAGTTCTTC. It specifies CSAPGQGGYNEQFF.

This clonotype was recorded at least ten times. The chain carries TRBV7-8 and TRBJ2-1, with D possibly being TRBD2 (5 bases). In germline, CDR1 is SGHVS, CDR2 FQNEAQ. V lost 1 base to trimming and J lost 2 bases, with 12 bases between them. The CDR3 has 16 amino acids. CDR3: CASSLVALVPYNEQFF. CDR3 sequence (DNA): TGTGCCAGCAGCTTAGTGGCACTAGTGCCCTACAATGAGCAGTTCTTC. Full variable domain (outside the CDR3, taken from reference TRBV7-8 and TRBJ2-1): GAGVSQSPRYKVAKRGQDVALRCDPISGHVSLFWYQQALGQGPEFLTYFQNEAQLDKSGLPSDRFFAERPEGSVSTLKIQRTQQEDSAVYLCASSLVALVPYNEQFFGPGTRLTVL.

This clonotype was seen ten or more times. This chain joins TRBV2 and TRBJ2-7; the match to TRBD2 covers 9 bases. The CDR3 consists of 12 residues. CDR1 and CDR2 (germline): SNHLY, FYNNEI. V gave up 6 bases and J gave up 3 bases; unmatched junction bases: 0. The CDR3 DNA is TGTGCCAGCAGGACTAGCGGCTACGAGCAGTACTTC. This encodes CASRTSGYEQYF.